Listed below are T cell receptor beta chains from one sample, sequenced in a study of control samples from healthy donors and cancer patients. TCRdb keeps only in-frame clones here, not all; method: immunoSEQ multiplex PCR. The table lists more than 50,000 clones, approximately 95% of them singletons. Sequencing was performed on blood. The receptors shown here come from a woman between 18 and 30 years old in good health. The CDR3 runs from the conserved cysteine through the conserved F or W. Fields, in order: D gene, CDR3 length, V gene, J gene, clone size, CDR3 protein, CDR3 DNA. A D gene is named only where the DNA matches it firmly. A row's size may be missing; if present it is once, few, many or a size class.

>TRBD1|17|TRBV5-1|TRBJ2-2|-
CASSPSWDRGGTGELFF
TGCGCCAGCAGCCCGTCATGGGACAGGGGGGGCACCGGGGAGCTGTTTTTT
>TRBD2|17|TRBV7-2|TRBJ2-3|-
CASSLARGLAVADTQYF
TGTGCCAGCAGCTTAGCGAGGGGACTAGCGGTGGCAGATACGCAGTATTTT
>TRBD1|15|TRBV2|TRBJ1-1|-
CASSGQGAPSTEAFF
TGTGCCAGCAGTGGACAGGGGGCGCCCAGTACTGAAGCTTTCTTT
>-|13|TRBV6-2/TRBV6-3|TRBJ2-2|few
CASSQREAGELFF
TGTGCCAGCAGCCAACGCGAGGCAGGGGAGCTGTTTTTT
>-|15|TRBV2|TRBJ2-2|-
CASSRDGTNTGELFF
TGTGCCAGCAGTAGGGACGGCACGAACACCGGGGAGCTGTTTTTT
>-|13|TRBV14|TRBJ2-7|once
CASSQDLTTLQYF
TGTGCCAGCAGCCAAGATCTTACGACCCTGCAGTACTTC
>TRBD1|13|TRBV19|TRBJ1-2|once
CASKWGQAYGYTF
TGTGCCAGTAAGTGGGGACAGGCGTATGGCTACACCTTC
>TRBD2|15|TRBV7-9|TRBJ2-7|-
CASSPLARGSYEQYF
TGTGCCAGCAGCCCACTAGCGAGGGGCTCCTACGAGCAGTACTTC
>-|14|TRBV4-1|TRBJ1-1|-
CASSLREGSTEAFF
TGCGCCAGCAGCCTCCGGGAGGGGAGCACTGAAGCTTTCTTT
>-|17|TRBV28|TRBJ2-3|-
CASRSYPEIGGPDTQYF
TGTGCCAGCAGATCATACCCTGAAATAGGAGGCCCAGATACGCAGTATTTT
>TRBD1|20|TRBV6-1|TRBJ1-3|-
CASSAFPGQGGRYSGNTIYF
TGTGCCAGCAGTGCATTTCCGGGACAGGGAGGACGGTATTCCGGAAACACCATATATTTT
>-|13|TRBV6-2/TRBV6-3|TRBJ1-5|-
CASSYQGQQPQHF
TGTGCCAGCAGTTACCAGGGTCAGCAGCCCCAGCATTTT
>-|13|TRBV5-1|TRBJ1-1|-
CASSPRGDTEAFF
TGCGCCAGCAGCCCCCGGGGGGACACTGAAGCTTTCTTT
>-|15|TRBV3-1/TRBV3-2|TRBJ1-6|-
CASSMGRTANSPLHF
TGTGCCAGCAGCATGGGGCGGACAGCTAATTCACCCCTCCACTTT
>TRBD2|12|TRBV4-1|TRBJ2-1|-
CASVSGENEQFF
TGCGCCAGCGTTAGCGGGGAAAATGAGCAGTTCTTC
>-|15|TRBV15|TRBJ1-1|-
CATSRGRGKNTEAFF
TGTGCCACCAGCAGAGGAAGAGGAAAGAACACTGAAGCTTTCTTT
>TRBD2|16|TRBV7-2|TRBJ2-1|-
CASNHPPGGGKNEQFF
TGTGCCAGCAACCATCCCCCGGGGGGTGGTAAGAATGAGCAGTTCTTC
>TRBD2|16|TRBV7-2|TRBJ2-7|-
CASSRRTSGASYEQYF
TGTGCCAGCAGCCGCAGGACTAGCGGGGCCTCCTACGAGCAGTACTTC
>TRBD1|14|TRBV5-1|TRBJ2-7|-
CASSLGQGGGEQYF
TGCGCCAGCAGCTTAGGACAGGGAGGAGGCGAGCAGTACTTC
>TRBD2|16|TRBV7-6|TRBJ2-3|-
CASSSPLAGGWDTQYF
TGTGCCAGCAGCTCCCCCCTAGCGGGGGGATGGGATACGCAGTATTTT
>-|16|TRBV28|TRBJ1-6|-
CASSFLGSSYNSPLHF
TGTGCCAGCAGTTTTTTAGGGAGCTCCTATAATTCACCCCTCCACTTT
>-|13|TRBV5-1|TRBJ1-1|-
CASSLEGSLEAFF
TGCGCCAGCAGCTTGGAAGGCAGCCTGGAAGCTTTCTTT
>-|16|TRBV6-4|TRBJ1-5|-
CASSERGGAGNQPQHF
TGTGCCAGCAGCGAACGGGGGGGGGCTGGCAATCAGCCCCAGCATTTT
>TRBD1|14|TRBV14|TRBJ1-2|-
CASSPYRQGWGYTF
TGTGCCAGCAGCCCCTACCGACAGGGCTGGGGCTACACCTTC
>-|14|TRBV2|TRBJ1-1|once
CASSEPGTNTEAFF
TGTGCCAGCAGTGAACCGGGGACGAACACTGAAGCTTTCTTT
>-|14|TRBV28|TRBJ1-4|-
CASSQGGEAEKLFF
TGTGCCAGCAGTCAGGGAGGAGAGGCGGAAAAACTGTTTTTT
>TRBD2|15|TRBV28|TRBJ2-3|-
CASSYSGGAGDTQYF
TGTGCCAGCAGTTATAGCGGGGGGGCAGGGGATACGCAGTATTTT
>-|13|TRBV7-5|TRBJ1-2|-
CARILRGKDGYTF
TGTGCCAGAATCCTCAGGGGAAAGGATGGCTACACCTTC
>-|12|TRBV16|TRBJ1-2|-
CASSQGWDGYTF
TGTGCCAGCAGCCAAGGATGGGATGGCTACACCTTC
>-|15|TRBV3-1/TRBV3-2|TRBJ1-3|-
CASSPPGVSGNTIYF
TGTGCCAGCAGCCCCCCAGGCGTCTCTGGAAACACCATATATTTT
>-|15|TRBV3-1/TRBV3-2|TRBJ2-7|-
CASSLFPGFSYEQYF
TGTGCCAGCAGCCTTTTCCCGGGATTTTCCTACGAGCAGTACTTC
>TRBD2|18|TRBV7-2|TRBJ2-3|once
CASSFAAAGGVVTDTQYF
TGTGCCAGCAGCTTCGCAGCGGCGGGGGGTGTTGTCACAGATACGCAGTATTTT
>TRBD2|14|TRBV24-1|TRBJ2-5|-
CATSDASGGGTQYF
TGTGCCACCAGTGATGCTAGCGGGGGGGGGACCCAGTACTTC
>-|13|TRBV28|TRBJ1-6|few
CASSFPYNSPLHF
TGTGCCAGCAGTTTTCCCTATAATTCACCCCTCCACTTT
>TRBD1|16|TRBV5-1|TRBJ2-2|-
CASSHFGTANTGELFF
TGCGCCAGCAGCCATTTTGGGACAGCCAACACCGGGGAGCTGTTTTTT
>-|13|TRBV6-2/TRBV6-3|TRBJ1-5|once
CASSYPGVWPQHF
TGTGCCAGCAGTTACCCGGGGGTGTGGCCCCAGCATTTT
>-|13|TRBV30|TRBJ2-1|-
CAWSLASYNEQFF
TGTGCCTGGAGCCTTGCCTCGTACAATGAGCAGTTCTTC
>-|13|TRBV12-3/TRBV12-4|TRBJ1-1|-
CASSLAWGYEAFF
TGTGCCAGCAGTTTAGCCTGGGGATATGAAGCTTTCTTT
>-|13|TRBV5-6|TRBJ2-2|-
CASSLRGAGELFF
TGTGCCAGCAGCTTGCGAGGGGCCGGGGAGCTGTTTTTT
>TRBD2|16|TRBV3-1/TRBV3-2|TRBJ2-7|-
CASSQDLSGGVHEQYF
TGTGCCAGCAGCCAAGATCTTAGCGGGGGGGTGCACGAGCAGTACTTC
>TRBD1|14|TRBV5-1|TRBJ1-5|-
CASSLQGGNQPQHF
TGCGCCAGCAGCTTGCAGGGGGGCAATCAGCCCCAGCATTTT
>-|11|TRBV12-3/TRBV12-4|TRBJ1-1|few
CASSIGLGPFF
TGTGCCAGCAGTATCGGACTGGGGCCTTTCTTT
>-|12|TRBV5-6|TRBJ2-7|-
CASSLVSYEQYF
TGTGCCAGCAGCTTGGTATCCTACGAGCAGTACTTC
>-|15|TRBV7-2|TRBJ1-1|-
CASSMPQRENTEAFF
TGTGCCAGCAGCATGCCACAGCGGGAGAACACTGAAGCTTTCTTT
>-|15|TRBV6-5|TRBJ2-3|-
CASRSLVTGKDTQYF
TGTGCCAGCAGGTCACTAGTGACCGGGAAGGATACGCAGTATTTT